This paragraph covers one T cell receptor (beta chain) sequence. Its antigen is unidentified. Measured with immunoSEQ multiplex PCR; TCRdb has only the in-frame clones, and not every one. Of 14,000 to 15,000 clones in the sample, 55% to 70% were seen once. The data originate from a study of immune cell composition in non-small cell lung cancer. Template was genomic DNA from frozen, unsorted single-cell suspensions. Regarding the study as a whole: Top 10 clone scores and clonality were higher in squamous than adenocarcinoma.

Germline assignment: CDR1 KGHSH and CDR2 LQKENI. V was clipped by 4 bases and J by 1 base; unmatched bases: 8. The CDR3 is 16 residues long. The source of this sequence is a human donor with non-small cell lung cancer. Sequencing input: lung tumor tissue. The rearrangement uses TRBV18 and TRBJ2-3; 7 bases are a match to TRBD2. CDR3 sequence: CASSLRLADGTDTQYF. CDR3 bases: TGTGCCAGCTCACTTCGACTAGCTGATGGCACAGATACGCAGTATTTT.